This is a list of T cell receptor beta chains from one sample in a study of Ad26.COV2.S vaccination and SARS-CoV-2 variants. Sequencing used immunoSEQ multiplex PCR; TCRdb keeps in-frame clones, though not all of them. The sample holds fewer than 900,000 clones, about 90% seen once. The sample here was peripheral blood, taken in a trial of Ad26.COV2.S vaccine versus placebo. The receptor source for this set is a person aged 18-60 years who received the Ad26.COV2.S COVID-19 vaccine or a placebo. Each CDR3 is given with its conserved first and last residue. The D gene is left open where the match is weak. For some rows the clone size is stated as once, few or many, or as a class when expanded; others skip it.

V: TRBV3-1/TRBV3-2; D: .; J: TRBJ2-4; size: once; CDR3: CASSLCSPICKENIQYF; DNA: TGTGCCAGCAGCCTCTGTTCTCCCATTTGCAAAGAAAACATTCAGTACTTC
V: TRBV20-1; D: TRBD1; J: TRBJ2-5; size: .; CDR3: CSASLQGASKTQYF; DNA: TGCAGTGCGAGTTTACAGGGGGCCTCGAAGACCCAGTACTTC
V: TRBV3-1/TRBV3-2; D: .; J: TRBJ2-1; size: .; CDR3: CASSPPSSYNEQFF; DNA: TGTGCCAGCAGCCCTCCCAGCTCCTACAATGAGCAGTTCTTC
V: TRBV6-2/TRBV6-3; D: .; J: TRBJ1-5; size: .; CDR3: CASSRSDFSRQPQHF; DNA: TGTGCCAGCAGCCGATCCGATTTTTCTAGGCAGCCCCAGCATTTT
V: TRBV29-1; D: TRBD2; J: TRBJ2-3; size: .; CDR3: CSAGEGGTDTQYF; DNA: TGCAGCGCGGGGGAGGGAGGAACAGATACGCAGTATTTT
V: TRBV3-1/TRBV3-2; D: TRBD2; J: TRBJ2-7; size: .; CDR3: CASSPNPSGAYEQYF; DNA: TGTGCCAGCAGCCCCAACCCTAGCGGGGCCTACGAGCAGTACTTC
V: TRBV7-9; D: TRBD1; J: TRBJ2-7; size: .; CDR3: CASSETGVEQYF; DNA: TGTGCCAGCAGCGAAACAGGGGTCGAGCAGTACTTC
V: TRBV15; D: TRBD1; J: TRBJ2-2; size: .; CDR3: CATSRVAGGTGELFF; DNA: TGTGCCACCAGCAGAGTGGCAGGGGGCACCGGGGAGCTGTTTTTT
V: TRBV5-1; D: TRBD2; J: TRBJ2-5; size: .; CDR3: CASSLVNSGMETQYF; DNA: TGCGCCAGCAGCTTGGTTAATAGCGGGATGGAGACCCAGTACTTC
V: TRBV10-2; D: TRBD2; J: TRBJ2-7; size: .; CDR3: CASRSGLADLEYF; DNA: TGCGCCAGCAGAAGTGGACTAGCAGACCTAGAGTACTTC
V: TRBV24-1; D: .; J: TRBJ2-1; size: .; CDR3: CATRSSGLYNEQFF; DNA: TGTGCCACTCGATCGAGCGGCCTCTACAATGAGCAGTTCTTC
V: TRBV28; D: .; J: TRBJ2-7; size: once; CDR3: CASNPPVGTSYEQYF; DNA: TGTGCCAGCAACCCCCCAGTGGGTACCTCCTACGAGCAGTACTTC
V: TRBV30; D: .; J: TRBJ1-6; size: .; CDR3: CAWSLELKYNSPLHF; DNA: TGTGCCTGGAGCCTCGAACTGAAATATAATTCACCCCTCCACTTT
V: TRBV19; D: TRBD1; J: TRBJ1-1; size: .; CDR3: CASSRGQIEAFF; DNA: TGTGCCAGTTCGAGGGGGCAGATTGAAGCTTTCTTT
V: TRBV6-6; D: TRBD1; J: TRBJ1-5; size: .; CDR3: CASSPRTGTYSNQPQHF; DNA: TGTGCCAGCAGTCCACGGACAGGGACGTATAGCAATCAGCCCCAGCATTTT
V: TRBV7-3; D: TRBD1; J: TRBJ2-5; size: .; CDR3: CASSMGQQKTQYF; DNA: TGTGCCAGCAGCATGGGACAGCAGAAGACCCAGTACTTC
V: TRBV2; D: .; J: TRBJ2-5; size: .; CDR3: CASSEEVGGKTQYF; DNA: TGTGCCAGCAGTGAAGAGGTGGGCGGGAAGACCCAGTACTTC
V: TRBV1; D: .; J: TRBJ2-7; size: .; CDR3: CTSSQAHVESYEQYF; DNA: TGCACCAGCAGCCAAGCCCATGTGGAGTCCTACGAGCAGTACTTC
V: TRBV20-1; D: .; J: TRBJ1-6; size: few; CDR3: CSASSTRNSPLHF; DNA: TGCAGTGCTAGTTCAACCCGTAATTCACCCCTCCACTTT
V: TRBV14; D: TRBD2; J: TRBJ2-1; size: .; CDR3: CASSQDASGRSYNEQFF; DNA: TGTGCCAGCAGCCAAGATGCTAGCGGGAGATCCTACAATGAGCAGTTCTTC
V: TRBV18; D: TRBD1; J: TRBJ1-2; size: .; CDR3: CASSPPGQGDIGYTF; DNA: TGTGCCAGCTCACCACCGGGACAGGGGGATATTGGCTACACCTTC
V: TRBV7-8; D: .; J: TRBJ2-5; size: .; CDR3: CASSLRQEGTQYF; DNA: TGTGCCAGCAGCTTAAGACAGGAGGGGACCCAGTACTTC
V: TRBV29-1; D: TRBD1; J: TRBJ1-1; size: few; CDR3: CSDQGATTEAFF; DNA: TGCAGCGACCAGGGGGCGACGACTGAAGCTTTCTTT
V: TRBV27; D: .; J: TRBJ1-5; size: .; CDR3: CASSLLWSNQPQHF; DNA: TGTGCCAGCAGCCTTCTGTGGAGCAATCAGCCCCAGCATTTT
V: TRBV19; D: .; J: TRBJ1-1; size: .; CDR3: CASSFSGQTLNTEAFF; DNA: TGTGCCAGTAGTTTCTCGGGGCAGACGCTGAACACTGAAGCTTTCTTT
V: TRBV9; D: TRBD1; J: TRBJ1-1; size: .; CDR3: CASSVGRQGGNTEAFF; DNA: TGTGCCAGCAGCGTAGGGCGGCAGGGGGGAAACACTGAAGCTTTCTTT
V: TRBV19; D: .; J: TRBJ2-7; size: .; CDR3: CASRSQGTYYEQYF; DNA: TGTGCCAGTAGGAGTCAGGGAACCTACTACGAGCAGTACTTC
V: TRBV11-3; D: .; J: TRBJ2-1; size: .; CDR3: CASSLDQGGSNSYNEQFF; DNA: TGTGCCAGCAGCTTAGATCAGGGAGGCTCGAACTCCTACAATGAGCAGTTCTTC
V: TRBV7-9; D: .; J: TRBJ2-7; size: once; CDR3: CASSPGTLYEQYF; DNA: TGTGCCAGCAGCCCCGGGACACTCTACGAGCAGTACTTC
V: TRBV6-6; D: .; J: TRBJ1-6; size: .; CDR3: CASRLTIDVQWPLHF; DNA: TGTGCCAGCAGACTAACTATAGACGTTCAGTGGCCCCTCCACTTT
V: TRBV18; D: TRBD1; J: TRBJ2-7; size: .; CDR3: CASSLVGQGSSYEQYF; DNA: TGTGCCAGCTCGCTGGTCGGACAGGGAAGTTCCTACGAGCAGTACTTC
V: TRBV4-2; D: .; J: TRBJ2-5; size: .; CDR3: CASSQPPSGETQYF; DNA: TGTGCCAGCAGCCAACCTCCCTCGGGAGAGACCCAGTACTTC
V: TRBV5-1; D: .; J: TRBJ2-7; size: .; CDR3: CASSFNGDYEQYF; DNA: TGCGCCAGCAGCTTCAACGGAGACTACGAGCAGTACTTC
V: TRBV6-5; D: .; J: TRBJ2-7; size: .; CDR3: CASSYSGVGTYEQYF; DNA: TGTGCCAGCAGTTACTCGGGGGTGGGGACCTACGAGCAGTACTTC
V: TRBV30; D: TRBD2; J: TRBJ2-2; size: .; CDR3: CAGSGSDTGELFF; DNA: TGTGCCGGTAGCGGGAGCGACACCGGGGAGCTGTTTTTT
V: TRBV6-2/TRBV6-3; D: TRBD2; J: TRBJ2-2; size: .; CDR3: CASSYSGGLAGANTGELFF; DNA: TGTGCCAGCAGTTACTCAGGGGGACTAGCGGGGGCGAACACCGGGGAGCTGTTTTTT
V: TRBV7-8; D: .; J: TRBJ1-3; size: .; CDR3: CASSFLGVGAGNTIYF; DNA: TGTGCCAGCAGCTTCCTAGGAGTGGGGGCTGGAAACACCATATATTTT
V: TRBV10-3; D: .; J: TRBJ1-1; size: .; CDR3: CAISESPVMNTEAFF; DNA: TGTGCCATCAGTGAGTCCCCGGTCATGAACACTGAAGCTTTCTTT
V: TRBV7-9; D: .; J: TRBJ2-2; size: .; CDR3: CASTRDAANTGELFF; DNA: TGTGCCAGCACCCGGGACGCCGCGAACACCGGGGAGCTGTTTTTT
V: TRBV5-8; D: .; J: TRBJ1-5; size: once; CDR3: CAAGRGYGNQPQHF; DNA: TGTGCCGCCGGTCGGGGTTATGGCAATCAGCCCCAGCATTTT